This T cell receptor beta chain is from a study of control samples from healthy donors and cancer patients. TCRdb keeps only in-frame clones here, not all; method: immunoSEQ multiplex PCR. Counted here are about 150,000 clones, around 96% occurring once; the ten biggest clones make up 4.5% to 6%. From germline, CDR1 is KGHDR and CDR2 SFDVKD. Trimming cost V 9 bases and J 3 bases; bases outside gene matches: 3. The CDR3 sequence is 13 residues long. The sample consisted of blood. The TCR was taken from a man aged 40-49 years in good health. The genes are TRBV24-1 and TRBJ1-4; 7 positions agree with TRBD1. The CDR3, as DNA: TGTGCCACCGGGGACAGCTCTAATGAAAAACTGTTTTTT. This sequence encodes CATGDSSNEKLFF.